This TCR beta chain is drawn from a study of blood T cells in healthy people across ages. This clonotype was found a few times. Researchers isolated at least 7 million PBMCs per sample. Then a second PCR, running roughly 7 to 11 cycles, was carried out with a sample-barcoded 5' primer and a J-beta primer mix. Via MiXCR, TCRdb re-called the 5' RACE reads, giving one row per CDR3 protein. The sample holds hundreds of thousands of distinct CDR3 sequences, approximately 53% seen once. The CDR3 has 14 residues. The trim removed 1 base at V and 12 bases at J, leaving 8 bases unmatched. Germline CDR1 reads SGHTA; CDR2 reads FQGNSA.

The clonotype originates from a man aged 35-49 years in good health. Source material: blood. The J gene is TRBJ2-1, the V gene TRBV7-2, with 8 bases lining up with TRBD1. CDR3 nucleotides: TGTGCCAGCAGCTTAGAGGCCAGGGGGCGGTGGCAGTTCTTC. Translation: CASSLEARGRWQFF.